This T cell receptor beta chain came from a study of blood T cell repertoires in COVID-19. Across the whole study: Material from acute and convalescent COVID-19 was sourced from the United States, Italy and Spain. PBMCs, B-cell-depleted T cells, or T cells provided the cDNA or gDNA that made up the material.

The authors' processing: Reference gene primer amplification yielded estimated nucleated cell counts. Produced via immunoSEQ multiplex PCR; TCRdb's table is partial and in-frame only. V, J and clone size are taken as reported in that table, and D and trimming were inferred from the DNA itself. The top ten hold roughly a fifth of the sample, which has approximately 110,000 clones, about 75% seen once. Sequenced input: peripheral blood. This receptor was taken from a woman in her seventies with acute or convalescent COVID-19.

The CDR3 sequence is CASSSGTARIQYF. The CDR3 DNA sequence: TGTGCCAGCAGTTCCGGGACAGCAAGAATACAGTACTTC. The V gene is TRBV6-6, the J gene TRBJ2-7, with 7 bases lining up with TRBD1. Germline values: CDR1 MNHNY, CDR2 SVGAGI (reference sequence). The CDR3 is 13 residues long. V gave up 4 bases and J gave up 10 bases; unmatched junction bases: 10.